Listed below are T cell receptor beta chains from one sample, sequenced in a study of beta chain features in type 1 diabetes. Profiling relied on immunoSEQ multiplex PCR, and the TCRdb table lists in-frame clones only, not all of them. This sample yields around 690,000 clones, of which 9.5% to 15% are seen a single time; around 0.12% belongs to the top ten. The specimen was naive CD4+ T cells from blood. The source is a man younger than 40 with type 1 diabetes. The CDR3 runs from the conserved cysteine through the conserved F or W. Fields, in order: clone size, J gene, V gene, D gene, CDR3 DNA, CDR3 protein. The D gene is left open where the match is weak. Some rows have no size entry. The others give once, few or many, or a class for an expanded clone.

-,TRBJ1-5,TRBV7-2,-,TGTGCCAGCAGCTTAGACGGGTATGGCAATCAGCCCCAGCATTTT,CASSLDGYGNQPQHF
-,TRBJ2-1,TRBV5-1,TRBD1,TGCGCCAGCAGCCCAGGGGGCAGGATCGAGCAGTTCTTC,CASSPGGRIEQFF
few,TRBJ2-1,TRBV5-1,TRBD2,TGCGCCAGCAGCTTAAGCGGGGGCTCCTACAATGAGCAGTTCTTC,CASSLSGGSYNEQFF
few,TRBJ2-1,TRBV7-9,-,TGTGCCAGCAGCTTCGGATTCTCAAGCGATGAGCAGTTCTTC,CASSFGFSSDEQFF
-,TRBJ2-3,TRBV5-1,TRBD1,TGCGCCAGCAGCTTGAGAGGGGGCCTTAGTACAGATACGCAGTATTTT,CASSLRGGLSTDTQYF
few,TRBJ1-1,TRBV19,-,TGTGCCAGTAGCATCACCCCCTTCGGATGGGAGGTAATGAACACTGAAGCTTTCTTT,CASSITPFGWEVMNTEAFF
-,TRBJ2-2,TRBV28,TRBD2,TGTGCCAGCAGTTTATCCGCGGGGGGCGGTCTCCCAACCGGCGGGGAGCTGTTTTTT,CASSLSAGGGLPTGGELFF
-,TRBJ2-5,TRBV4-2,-,TGTGCCAGCAGCCAAGTTGGTAGAGAAGAGACCCAGTACTTC,CASSQVGREETQYF
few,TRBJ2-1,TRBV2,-,TGTGCCAGCCCTTCCAGCCGCTCCGGGGAGCAGTTCTTC,CASPSSRSGEQFF
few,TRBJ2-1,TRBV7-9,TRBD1,TGTGCCAGCAGCTCCGCCCTGGGACAGGGTTCCTACAATGAGCAGTTCTTC,CASSSALGQGSYNEQFF
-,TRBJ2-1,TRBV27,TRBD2,TGTGCCAGCAGTAAACTAGCGGGGGCCATCTCCTACAATGAGCAGTTCTTC,CASSKLAGAISYNEQFF
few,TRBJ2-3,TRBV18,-,TGTGCCAGCTCACCAAAGAGCAGCGCAGATACGCAGTATTTT,CASSPKSSADTQYF
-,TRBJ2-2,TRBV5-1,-,TGCGCCAGCAGCCTTCTGGACGGCGACACCGGGGAGCTGTTTTTT,CASSLLDGDTGELFF
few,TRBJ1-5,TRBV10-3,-,TGTGCCATCAGTGAGTCAGGGGGGGCGCCCGGCAATCAGCCCCAGCATTTT,CAISESGGAPGNQPQHF
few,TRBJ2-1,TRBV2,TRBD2,TGTGCCAGCAGGGGACTAGCGGGGGGCTACGAGCAGTTCTTC,CASRGLAGGYEQFF
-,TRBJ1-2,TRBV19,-,TGTGCCAGTAGTAATGGGGCAGGGAGGCGCCCTAACTATGGCTACACCTTC,CASSNGAGRRPNYGYTF
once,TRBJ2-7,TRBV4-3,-,TGCGCCAGCAGCCAAGAAGTACCGAGGACGGTCTCCTACGAGCAGTACTTC,CASSQEVPRTVSYEQYF
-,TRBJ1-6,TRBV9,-,TGTGCCAGCAGCCCAGGGGCGTCCCCGAGCTCCTATAATTCACCCCTCCACTTT,CASSPGASPSSYNSPLHF
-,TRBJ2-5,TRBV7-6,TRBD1,TGTGCCAGCAGCAACCAAGCAGGGGGCGCGAGCCAAGAGACCCAGTACTTC,CASSNQAGGASQETQYF
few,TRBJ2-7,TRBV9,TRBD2,TGTGCCAGCAGCCCTCGGACAGCGGGACTAGCGGGCTACGAGCAGTACTTC,CASSPRTAGLAGYEQYF
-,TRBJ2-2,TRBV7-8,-,TGTGCCAGCAGCTTATTTGGGAACAGGGTATTAGCCGGGGAGCTGTTTTTT,CASSLFGNRVLAGELFF
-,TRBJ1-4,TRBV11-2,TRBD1,TGTGCCAGCAGTCCGGGACAGAGTAATGAAAAACTGTTTTTT,CASSPGQSNEKLFF
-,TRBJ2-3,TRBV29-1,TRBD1,TGCAGCGTTGGCGGGACAGGGTCGCGGCCAGATACGCAGTATTTT,CSVGGTGSRPDTQYF
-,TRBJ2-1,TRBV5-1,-,TGCGCCAGCAGCTTGGCCTTACAGACCTACAATGAGCAGTTCTTC,CASSLALQTYNEQFF
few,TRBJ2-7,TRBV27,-,TGTGCCAGCCGTACTCCCAGCTCCTACGAGCAGTACTTC,CASRTPSSYEQYF
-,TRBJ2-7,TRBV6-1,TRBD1,TGTGCCATAACCGGGACAGGGGAATACGAGCAGTACTTC,CAITGTGEYEQYF
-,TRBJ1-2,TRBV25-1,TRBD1,TGTGCCAGCAGTGTCCGACAGGGGAAAAAAGATGGCTACACCTTC,CASSVRQGKKDGYTF
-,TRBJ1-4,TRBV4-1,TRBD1,TGCGCCAGCAGCCAAGATCCGGGACAGGGAAGCGAAAAACTGTTTTTT,CASSQDPGQGSEKLFF
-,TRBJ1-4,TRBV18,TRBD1,TGTGCCAGCTCATCGGACAGGGAGGGTGAAAAACTGTTTTTT,CASSSDREGEKLFF
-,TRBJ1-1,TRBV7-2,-,TGTGCCAGCAGCTTAGCGGGGGGAGGTAGCACTGAAGCTTTCTTT,CASSLAGGGSTEAFF
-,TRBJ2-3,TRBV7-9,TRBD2,TGTGCCAGCAGCCCCCGGGGGGGGCTAGGCACAGATACGCAGTATTTT,CASSPRGGLGTDTQYF
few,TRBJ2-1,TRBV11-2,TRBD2,TGTGCCAGCAGCCGTCACCTCCTAGCGGGGGGTTACAATGAGCAGTTCTTC,CASSRHLLAGGYNEQFF
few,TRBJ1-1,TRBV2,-,TGTGCCAGCAGTGGCGGCGGGCGAGCTTTCTTT,CASSGGGRAFF
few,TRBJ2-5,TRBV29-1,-,TGCAGCGTCCTCATGGGGGGAGAGACCCAGTACTTC,CSVLMGGETQYF
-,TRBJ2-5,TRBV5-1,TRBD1,TGCGCCAGCAGCCTGGGCAGGGGGCAAGAGACCCAGTACTTC,CASSLGRGQETQYF
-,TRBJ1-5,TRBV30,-,TGTGCCTGGAGTGCCCCATCCGTCGGTCAGCCCCAGCATTTT,CAWSAPSVGQPQHF
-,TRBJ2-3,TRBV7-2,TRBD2,TGTGCCAGCAGCTTAGGCAGGATAGTAGCGGGGGCTACGCAGTATTTT,CASSLGRIVAGATQYF